The 8 T cell receptor beta chains listed next were all sequenced from one sample in a study of blood T cell repertoires in COVID-19 (dated by TCRdb to 2020 to 2022). Preparation of the library involved the immunoSEQ multiplex PCR assay. The table comes from immuneACCESS by way of TCRdb, which keeps in-frame sequences with V and J called. Part of the clones is missing from these tables; in studies checked, under half for an unresolved V gene and the rest for unknown reasons. In all, the sample holds a few hundred thousand clones, and more than 85% of those were seen once. The ten largest make up roughly 10% of the sample. Sequencing input: peripheral blood. These receptors were obtained from a woman aged 50 to 60 with COVID-19, enrolled during active disease.

The chain combines TRBV12-3 or TRBV12-4 with TRBJ1-6, with D tentatively TRBD1 (6 bases). This CDR3 has 13 amino acids. Trimming took 10 bases from V and 7 from J, leaving 14 bases between them. The CDR3 nucleotides are TGTGCCACCTCAAACAGGGAGAATTCACCCCTCCACTTT. It is translated as CATSNRENSPLHF.

CDR3 sequence: CASTLTRGNTIYF. DNA of the CDR3: TGTGCCAGCACCCTGACCAGGGGAAACACCATATATTTT. V is TRBV13 and J is TRBJ1-3; no firm D call. Looked up from germline, CDR1 is PRHDT and CDR2 is FYEKMQ (reference sequence). V dropped 7 bases and J dropped 4 bases, with 11 bases sitting between them. This CDR3 has 13 amino acids.

This chain uses TRBV5-6 with TRBJ1-2; 8 bases agree with TRBD1. The CDR3 spans 12 residues. Trimming took 4 bases from V and 7 from J; bases not matched to a gene: 3. The germline V gene encodes CDR1 SGHDT and CDR2 YYEEEE. CDR3: CASSRTGIGYTF. The CDR3 bases are TGTGCCAGCAGCCGGACAGGGATTGGCTACACCTTC.

The chain carries TRBV2 and TRBJ1-3; the match to TRBD1 covers 7 bases. The germline V gene has CDR1 SNHLY and CDR2 FYNNEI. The CDR3 runs to 15 residues. V was clipped by 3 bases and J by 4 bases; unmatched bases: 6. The CDR3 is CASSERTGSGNTIYF. The CDR3 DNA follows: TGTGCCAGCAGTGAGAGGACAGGCTCGGGAAACACCATATATTTT.

The rearrangement uses TRBV9 and TRBJ1-1; 9 bases align to TRBD1. The length of the CDR3 is 14 residues. The germline V gene encodes CDR1 SGDLS and CDR2 YYNGEE. The J segment lost 7 bases and the V segment lost 2 bases, leaving 6 bases of the junction unmatched. In nucleotides, the CDR3 is TGTGCCAGCAGCGTGGGGGACAGGGCGGTTGAAGCTTTCTTT. This sequence encodes CASSVGDRAVEAFF.

V is TRBV13 and J is TRBJ2-3; 7 bases are a match to TRBD2. Germline trimming cut 1 base from V and 2 bases from J; bases unmatched to any gene: 3. Germline loops: CDR1 PRHDT, CDR2 FYEKMQ (reference sequence). The CDR3 runs 15 residues. The CDR3 nucleotides read TGTGCCAGCAGCTTAGTCGGGGGGAACACAGATACGCAGTATTTT. Amino acid sequence: CASSLVGGNTDTQYF. The whole variable domain, filled in from reference TRBV13 and TRBJ2-3, reads AAGVIQSPRHLIKEKRETATLKCYPIPRHDTVYWYQQGPGQDPQFLISFYEKMQSDKGSIPDRFSAQQFSDYHSELNMSSLELGDSALYFCASSLVGGNTDTQYFGPGTRLTVL.

The chain uses TRBV23-1 and TRBJ1-3; 7 nucleotides match TRBD1. TRBV23-1 is noted as an ORF with a role that remains uncertain. CDR3 length: 20 amino acids. V trimming: 7 bases; J trimming: 3 bases; junction bases outside the gene matches: 24. CDR3 sequence: CASMVKGPPDPRGHGNTIYF. The CDR3, as DNA: TGCGCCAGCATGGTTAAGGGGCCCCCTGATCCGAGGGGGCATGGAAACACCATATATTTT.

This clone has just one count. This chain connects TRBV28 to TRBJ2-7, with D possibly matching TRBD2 (5 bases). The CDR3 runs to 13 residues. Trimming took off 3 bases at V and 5 bases at J, with 11 bases between the two ends. Germline V CDR1 and CDR2: MDHEN, SYDVKM. The CDR3 here is CASSFPPGDEQYF. CDR3 nucleotides: TGTGCCAGCAGTTTTCCCCCCGGGGACGAGCAGTACTTC.